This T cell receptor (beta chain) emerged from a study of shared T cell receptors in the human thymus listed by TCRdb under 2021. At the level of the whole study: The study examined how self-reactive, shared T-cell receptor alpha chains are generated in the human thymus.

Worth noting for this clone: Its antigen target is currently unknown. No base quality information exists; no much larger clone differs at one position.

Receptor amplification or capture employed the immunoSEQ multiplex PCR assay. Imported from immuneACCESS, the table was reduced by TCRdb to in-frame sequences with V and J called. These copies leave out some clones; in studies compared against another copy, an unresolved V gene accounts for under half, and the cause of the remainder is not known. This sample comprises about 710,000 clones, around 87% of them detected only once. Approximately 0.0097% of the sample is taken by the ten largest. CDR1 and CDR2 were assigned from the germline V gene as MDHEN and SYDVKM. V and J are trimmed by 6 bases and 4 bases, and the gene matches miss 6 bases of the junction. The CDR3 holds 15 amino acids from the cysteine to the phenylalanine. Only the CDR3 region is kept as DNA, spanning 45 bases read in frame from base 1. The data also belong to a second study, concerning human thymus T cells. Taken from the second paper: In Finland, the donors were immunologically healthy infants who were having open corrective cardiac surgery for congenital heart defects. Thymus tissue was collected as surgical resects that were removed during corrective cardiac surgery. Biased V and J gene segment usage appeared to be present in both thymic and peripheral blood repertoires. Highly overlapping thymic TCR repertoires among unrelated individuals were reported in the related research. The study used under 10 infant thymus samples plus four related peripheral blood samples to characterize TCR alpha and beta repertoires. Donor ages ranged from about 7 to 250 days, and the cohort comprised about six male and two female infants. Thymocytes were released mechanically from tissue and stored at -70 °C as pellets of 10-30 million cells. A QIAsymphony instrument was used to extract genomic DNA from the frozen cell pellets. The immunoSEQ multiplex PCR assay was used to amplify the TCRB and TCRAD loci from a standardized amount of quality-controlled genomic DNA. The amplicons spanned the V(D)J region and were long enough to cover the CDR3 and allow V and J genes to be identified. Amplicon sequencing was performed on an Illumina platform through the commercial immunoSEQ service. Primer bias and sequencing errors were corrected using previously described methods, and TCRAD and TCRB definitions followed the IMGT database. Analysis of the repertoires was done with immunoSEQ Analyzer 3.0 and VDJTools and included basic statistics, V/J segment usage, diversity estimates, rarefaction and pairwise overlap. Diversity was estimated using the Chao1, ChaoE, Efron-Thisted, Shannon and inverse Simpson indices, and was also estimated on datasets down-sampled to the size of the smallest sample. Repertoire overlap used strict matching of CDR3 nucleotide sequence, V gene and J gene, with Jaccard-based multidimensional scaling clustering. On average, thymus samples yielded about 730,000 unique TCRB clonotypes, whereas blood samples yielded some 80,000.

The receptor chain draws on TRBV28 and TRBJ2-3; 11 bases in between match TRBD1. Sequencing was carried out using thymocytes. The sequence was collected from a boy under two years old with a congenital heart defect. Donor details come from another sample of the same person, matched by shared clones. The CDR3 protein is CASSSGQGVSDTQYF. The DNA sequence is TGTGCCAGCAGCTCGGGACAGGGGGTCTCAGATACGCAGTATTTT.